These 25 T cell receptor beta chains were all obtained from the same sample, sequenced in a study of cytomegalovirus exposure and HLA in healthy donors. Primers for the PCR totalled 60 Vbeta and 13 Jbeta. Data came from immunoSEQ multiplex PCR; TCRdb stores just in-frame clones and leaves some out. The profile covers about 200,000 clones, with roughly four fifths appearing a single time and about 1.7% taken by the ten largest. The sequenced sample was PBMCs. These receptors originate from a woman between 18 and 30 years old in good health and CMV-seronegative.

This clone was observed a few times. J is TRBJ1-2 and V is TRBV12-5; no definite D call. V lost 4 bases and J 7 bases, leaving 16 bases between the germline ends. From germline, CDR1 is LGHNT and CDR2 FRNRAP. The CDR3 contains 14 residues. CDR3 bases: TGTGCTAGTGGTTCCTTTACAAGGAGTCGTGGCTACACCTTC. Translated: CASGSFTRSRGYTF.

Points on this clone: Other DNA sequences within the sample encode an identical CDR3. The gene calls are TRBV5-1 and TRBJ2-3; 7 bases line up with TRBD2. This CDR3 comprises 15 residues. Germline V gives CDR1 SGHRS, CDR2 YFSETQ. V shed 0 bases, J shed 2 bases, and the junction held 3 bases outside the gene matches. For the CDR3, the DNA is TGCGCCAGCAGCTTGGGCGGGAGAGACACAGATACGCAGTATTTT. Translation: CASSLGGRDTDTQYF.

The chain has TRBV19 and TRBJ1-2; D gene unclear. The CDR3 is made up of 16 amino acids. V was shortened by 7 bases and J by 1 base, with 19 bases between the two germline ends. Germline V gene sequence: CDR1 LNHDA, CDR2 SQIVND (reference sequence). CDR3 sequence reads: CASITRERGDNYGYTF. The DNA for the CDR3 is TGTGCCAGTATTACCCGCGAGAGAGGAGATAACTATGGCTACACCTTC.

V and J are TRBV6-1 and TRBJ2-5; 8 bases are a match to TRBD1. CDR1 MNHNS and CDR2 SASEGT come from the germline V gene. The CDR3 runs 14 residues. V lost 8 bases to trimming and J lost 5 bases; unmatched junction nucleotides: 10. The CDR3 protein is CASDSGGAGETQYF. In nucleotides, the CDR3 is TGTGCCAGCGACTCAGGGGGCGCTGGGGAGACCCAGTACTTC.

The CDR3 is CASSQVGRNTEAFF. The CDR3 bases are TGCGCCAGCAGCCAAGTCGGGAGAAACACTGAAGCTTTCTTT. The V call is TRBV4-3, the J call TRBJ1-1; D is unresolved. V lost 1 base and J lost 2, with 8 bases in between. Germline V gene sequence: CDR1 LGHNA, CDR2 YSLEER. The CDR3 covers 14 residues.

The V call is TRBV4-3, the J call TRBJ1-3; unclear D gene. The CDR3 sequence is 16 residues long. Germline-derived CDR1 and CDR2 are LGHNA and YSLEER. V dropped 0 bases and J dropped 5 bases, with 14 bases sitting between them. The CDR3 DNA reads TGCGCCAGCAGCCAAGATCCAGCCGAGGGAAGAAACACCATATATTTT. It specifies CASSQDPAEGRNTIYF.

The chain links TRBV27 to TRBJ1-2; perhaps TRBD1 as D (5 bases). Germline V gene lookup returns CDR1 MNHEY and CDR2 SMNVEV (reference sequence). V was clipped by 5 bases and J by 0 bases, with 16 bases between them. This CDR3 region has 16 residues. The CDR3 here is CASSPPGGLANYGYTF. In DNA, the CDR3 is TGTGCCAGCAGTCCCCCGGGGGGGTTGGCTAACTATGGCTACACCTTC.

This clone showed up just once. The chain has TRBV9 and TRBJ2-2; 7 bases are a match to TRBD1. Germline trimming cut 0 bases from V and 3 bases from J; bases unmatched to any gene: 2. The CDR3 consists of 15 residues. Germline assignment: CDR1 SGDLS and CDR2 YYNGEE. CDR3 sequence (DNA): TGTGCCAGCAGCGTAGGAGGGGGCTACACCGGGGAGCTGTTTTTT. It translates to CASSVGGGYTGELFF. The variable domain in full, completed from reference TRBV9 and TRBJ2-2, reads DSGVTQTPKHLITATGQRVTLRCSPRSGDLSVYWYQQSLDQGLQFLIQYYNGEERAKGNILERFSAQQFPDLHSELNLSSLELGDSALYFCASSVGGGYTGELFFGEGSRLTVL.

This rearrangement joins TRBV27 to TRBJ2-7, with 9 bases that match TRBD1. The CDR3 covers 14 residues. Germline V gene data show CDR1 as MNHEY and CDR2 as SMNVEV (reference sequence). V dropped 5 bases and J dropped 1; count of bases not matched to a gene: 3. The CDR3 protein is CASSRDRDSYEQYV. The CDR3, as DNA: TGTGCCAGCAGTCGGGACAGGGATTCCTACGAGCAGTACGTC.

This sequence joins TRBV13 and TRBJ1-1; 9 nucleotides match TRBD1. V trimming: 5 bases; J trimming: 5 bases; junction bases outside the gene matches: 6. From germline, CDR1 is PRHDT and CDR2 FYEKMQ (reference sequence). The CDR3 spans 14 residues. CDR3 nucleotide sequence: TGTGCCAGCAGCGAGGGACAGGGTGGTACTGAAGCTTTCTTT. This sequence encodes CASSEGQGGTEAFF. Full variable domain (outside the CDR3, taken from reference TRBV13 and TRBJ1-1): AAGVIQSPRHLIKEKRETATLKCYPIPRHDTVYWYQQGPGQDPQFLISFYEKMQSDKGSIPDRFSAQQFSDYHSELNMSSLELGDSALYFCASSEGQGGTEAFFGQGTRLTVV.

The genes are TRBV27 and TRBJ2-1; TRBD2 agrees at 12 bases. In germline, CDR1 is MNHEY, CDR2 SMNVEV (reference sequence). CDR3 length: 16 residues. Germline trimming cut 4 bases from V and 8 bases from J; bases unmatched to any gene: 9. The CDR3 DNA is TGTGCCAGCAGTTCAATACTAGCGGGAGGTCCCCATGAGCAGTTCTTC. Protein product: CASSSILAGGPHEQFF.

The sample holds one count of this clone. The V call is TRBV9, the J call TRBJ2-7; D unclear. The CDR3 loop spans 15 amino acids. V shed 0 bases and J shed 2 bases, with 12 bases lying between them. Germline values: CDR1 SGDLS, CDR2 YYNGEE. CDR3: CASSVGPVSTYEQYF. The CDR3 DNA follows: TGTGCCAGCAGCGTAGGTCCCGTTAGCACCTACGAGCAGTACTTC.

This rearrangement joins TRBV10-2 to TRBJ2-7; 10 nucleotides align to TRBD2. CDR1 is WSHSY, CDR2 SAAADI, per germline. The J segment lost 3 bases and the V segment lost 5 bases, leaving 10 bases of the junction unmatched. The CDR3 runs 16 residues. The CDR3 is CASSRAGGRLNYEQYV. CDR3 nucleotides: TGCGCCAGCAGTCGAGCGGGAGGGAGACTAAACTACGAGCAGTACGTC.

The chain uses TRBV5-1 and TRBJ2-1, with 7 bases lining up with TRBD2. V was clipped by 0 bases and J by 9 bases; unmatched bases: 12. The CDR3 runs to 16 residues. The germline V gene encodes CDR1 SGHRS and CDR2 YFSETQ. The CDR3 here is CASSLDPSGASSEQFF. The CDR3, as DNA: TGCGCCAGCAGCTTGGATCCCAGCGGGGCGTCCAGTGAGCAGTTCTTC.

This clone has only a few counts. The CDR3 DNA reads as TGTGCCAGCACCCCCAGGACAGCCAGCTCCCCGGAAGCTTTCTTT. Its protein is CASTPRTASSPEAFF. This chain joins TRBV6-1 and TRBJ1-1, with a possible D match to TRBD1 (6 bases). CDR3 length equals 15 residues. The germline CDR1 and CDR2 sequences are MNHNS and SASEGT. The V end lost 7 bases, the J end lost 8 bases, and 23 bases lay between the germline ends.

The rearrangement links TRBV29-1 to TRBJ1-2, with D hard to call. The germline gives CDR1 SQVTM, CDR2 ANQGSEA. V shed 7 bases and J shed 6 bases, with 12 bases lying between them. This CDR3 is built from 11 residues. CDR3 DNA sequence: TGCAGCGCTCTTACCGAGGATGGCTACACCTTC. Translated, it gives CSALTEDGYTF. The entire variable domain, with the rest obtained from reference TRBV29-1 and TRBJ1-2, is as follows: SAVISQKPSRDICQRGTSLTIQCQVDSQVTMMFWYRQQPGQSLTLIATANQGSEATYESGFVIDKFPISRPNLTFSTLTVSNMSPEDSSIYLCSALTEDGYTFGSGTRLTVV.

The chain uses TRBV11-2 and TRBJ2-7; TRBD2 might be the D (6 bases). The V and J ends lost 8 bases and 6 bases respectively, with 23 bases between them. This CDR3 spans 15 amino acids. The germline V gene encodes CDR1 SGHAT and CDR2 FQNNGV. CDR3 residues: CASGGSRAAPIEQYF. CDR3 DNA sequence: TGTGCCAGCGGGGGGAGCCGGGCTGCCCCCATCGAGCAGTACTTC.

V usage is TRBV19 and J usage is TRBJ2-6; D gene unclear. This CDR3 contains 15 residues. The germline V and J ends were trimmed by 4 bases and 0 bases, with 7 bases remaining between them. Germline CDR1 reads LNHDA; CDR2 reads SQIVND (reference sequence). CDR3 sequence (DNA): TGTGCCAGTAGTACCGACACCTCTGGGGCCAACGTCCTGACTTTC. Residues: CASSTDTSGANVLTF.

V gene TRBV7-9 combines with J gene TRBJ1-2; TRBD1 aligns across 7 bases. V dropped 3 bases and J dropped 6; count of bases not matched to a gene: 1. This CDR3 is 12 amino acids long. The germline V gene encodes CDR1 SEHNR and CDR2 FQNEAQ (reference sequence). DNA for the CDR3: TGTGCCAGCAGCTTGACAGGGCATGGCTACACCTTC. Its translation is CASSLTGHGYTF.

The CDR3 region has the DNA TGTGCCAGCAGTTACTCGCTAGCGGGAGAGACAGATACGCAGTATTTT. It yields the protein CASSYSLAGETDTQYF. The genes are TRBV6-5 and TRBJ2-3; 10 bases are a match to TRBD2. There are 16 residues in the CDR3. Per germline, CDR1 MNHEY and CDR2 SVGAGI. The V and J ends lost 0 bases and 3 bases, in that order; junction bases with no gene match: 3.

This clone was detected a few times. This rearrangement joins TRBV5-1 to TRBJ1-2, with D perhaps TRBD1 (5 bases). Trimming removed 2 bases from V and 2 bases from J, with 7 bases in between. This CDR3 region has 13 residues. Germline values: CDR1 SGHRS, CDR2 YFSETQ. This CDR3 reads CASSFQGNYGYTF. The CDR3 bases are TGCGCCAGCAGCTTCCAGGGAAACTATGGCTACACCTTC.

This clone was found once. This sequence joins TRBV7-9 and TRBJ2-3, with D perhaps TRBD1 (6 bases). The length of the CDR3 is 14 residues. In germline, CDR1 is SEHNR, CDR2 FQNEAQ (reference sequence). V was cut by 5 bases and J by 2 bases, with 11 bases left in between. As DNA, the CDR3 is TGTGCCAGCAGCCCAGGACAGAACACAGATACGCAGTATTTT. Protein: CASSPGQNTDTQYF.

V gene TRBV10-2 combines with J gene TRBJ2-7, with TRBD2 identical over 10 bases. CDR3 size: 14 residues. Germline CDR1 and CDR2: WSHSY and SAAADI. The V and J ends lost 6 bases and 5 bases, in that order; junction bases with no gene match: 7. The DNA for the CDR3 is TGCGCCAGCAGCGCTAGCGGGAGAATACACGAGCAGTACGTC. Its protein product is CASSASGRIHEQYV.

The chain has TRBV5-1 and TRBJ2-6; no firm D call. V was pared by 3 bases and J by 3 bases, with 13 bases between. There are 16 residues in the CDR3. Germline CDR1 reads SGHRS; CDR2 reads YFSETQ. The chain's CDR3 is CASSYGALGGANVLTF. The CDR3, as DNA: TGCGCCAGCAGCTACGGAGCCCTCGGTGGGGCCAACGTCCTGACTTTC.

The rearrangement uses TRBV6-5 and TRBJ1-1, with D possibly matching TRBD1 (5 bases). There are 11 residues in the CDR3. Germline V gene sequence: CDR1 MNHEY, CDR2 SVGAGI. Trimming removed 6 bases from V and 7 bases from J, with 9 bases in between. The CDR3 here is CASSQGFEAFF. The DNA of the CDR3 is TGTGCCAGCAGCCAGGGCTTTGAAGCTTTCTTT.